The rows below give T cell receptor beta chains drawn from one sample of a study of beta chain features in type 1 diabetes. Measured with immunoSEQ multiplex PCR; TCRdb has only the in-frame clones, and not every one. The sample lists about half a million clones; 30% were seen once. The sequenced material came from naive CD4+ T cells from blood. The receptors stem from a man aged 18 to 35 in good health. CDR3s include the opening cysteine and the closing phenylalanine or tryptophan. D genes are given only for firm matches. The size of a clone is reported for some rows only, either as once, few or many, or as a class for expanded clones.

j_call,clone_size,cdr3_length,v_call,d_call,cdr3_nt,cdr3_aa
TRBJ2-1,.,14,TRBV15,.,TGTGGCGTTAAACAGGGAGGGGCCGGCAATGAGCAGTTCTTC,CGVKQGGAGNEQFF
TRBJ2-7,few,14,TRBV6-5,TRBD2,TGTGCCAGCACCCGTAGCGGGAGTCTATACGAGCAGTACTTC,CASTRSGSLYEQYF
TRBJ1-5,.,14,TRBV30,.,TGTGCCTGGAGTAGGATGGGCGCCCGGGAGCCCCAGCATTTT,CAWSRMGAREPQHF
TRBJ2-1,.,16,TRBV11-2,.,TGTGCCAGCAGCCGACCACAGCGGAGCTCCTACAATGAGCAGTTCTTC,CASSRPQRSSYNEQFF
TRBJ2-2,few,14,TRBV30,.,TGTGCCTGGAGCCGGACCGTAAGGGCCGGGGAGCTGTTTTTT,CAWSRTVRAGELFF
TRBJ2-4,few,15,TRBV5-1,TRBD1,TGCGCCAGCAGCTCAAGGACAGGGGGAAGCAACATTCAGTACTTC,CASSSRTGGSNIQYF
TRBJ2-6,few,13,TRBV25-1,.,TGTGCCAGCCGGAGCTCTGGGGCCAACGTCCTGACTTTC,CASRSSGANVLTF
TRBJ2-6,few,15,TRBV4-3,.,TGCGCCAGCAGCCACCCGGCGATTGGGGCCAACGTCCTGACTTTC,CASSHPAIGANVLTF
TRBJ2-1,.,12,TRBV7-2,TRBD1,TGTGCCAGCAGCCAAACAGGGGTTGAGCAGTTCTTC,CASSQTGVEQFF
TRBJ1-2,.,17,TRBV30,TRBD1,TGTGCCTGGATCAATCCGGGACAGGGGTGGTATGACTATGGCTACACCTTC,CAWINPGQGWYDYGYTF
TRBJ2-1,.,15,TRBV15,TRBD2,TGTGCCACCAGGGGCCCCGCGGGAGGTTACAATGAGCAGTTCTTC,CATRGPAGGYNEQFF
TRBJ2-5,few,13,TRBV7-2,.,TGTGCCAGCAGCCTAACAGGGATGGAGACCCAGTACTTC,CASSLTGMETQYF
TRBJ2-2,.,11,TRBV20-1,.,TGCAGTGCGAGAACAACCGGGGAGCTGTTTTTT,CSARTTGELFF
TRBJ1-2,few,15,TRBV4-2,.,TGTGCCAGCAGCCAAGAGGGTAAAGCTAACTATGGCTACACCTTC,CASSQEGKANYGYTF
TRBJ2-3,few,13,TRBV5-1,.,TGCGCCAGCAGCTCCCTTGGAGCGGATACGCAGTATTTT,CASSSLGADTQYF
TRBJ2-7,.,14,TRBV4-1,TRBD2,TGCGCCAGCAGCCGGACTAGCGGGAGCTACGAGCAGTACTTC,CASSRTSGSYEQYF
TRBJ2-1,few,15,TRBV7-6,.,TGTGCCAGCAGCTTAGCCAGAGCTCCCTACAATGAGCAGTTCTTC,CASSLARAPYNEQFF
TRBJ2-7,few,12,TRBV29-1,.,TGCAGCGTTTGGACAACAAACTACGAGCAGTACTTC,CSVWTTNYEQYF
TRBJ2-5,.,14,TRBV5-1,TRBD1,TGCGCCAGCAGCCCAGGGACAGACGGTGAGACCCAGTACTTC,CASSPGTDGETQYF
TRBJ2-1,.,11,TRBV20-1,TRBD1,TGCAGTGCTAGAACAGGGGATGAGCAGTTCTTC,CSARTGDEQFF
TRBJ2-1,.,15,TRBV9,.,TGTGCCAGCACCGACTCCCCTGGGGACTACAATGAGCAGTTCTTC,CASTDSPGDYNEQFF
TRBJ1-3,once,12,TRBV7-2,.,TGTGCCAGCAGCTTAGATCTAGGCACCATATATTTT,CASSLDLGTIYF
TRBJ2-7,.,11,TRBV20-1,TRBD1,TGCAGTGCGGGGGACAGGACCGAGCAGTACTTC,CSAGDRTEQYF
TRBJ2-7,.,14,TRBV30,TRBD2,TGTGCCTGGAGGGGGACTAGCGGGATCTACGAGCAGTACTTC,CAWRGTSGIYEQYF
TRBJ2-1,few,13,TRBV18,.,TGTGCCAGCTCACCAGCGGGGTACAATGAGCAGTTCTTC,CASSPAGYNEQFF
TRBJ1-2,few,11,TRBV30,.,TGTGCCTGGGCAATTCAGCCTGGCTACACCTTC,CAWAIQPGYTF
TRBJ2-3,few,12,TRBV7-9,.,TGTGCCAGCAGCCCAACGGTCGGTACGCAGTATTTT,CASSPTVGTQYF
TRBJ2-3,few,10,TRBV30,.,TGTGCCTGGGTCACAGATACGCAGTATTTT,CAWVTDTQYF
TRBJ2-5,few,13,TRBV30,.,TGTGCCTGGAGTACGGGCATCCAAGAGACCCAGTACTTC,CAWSTGIQETQYF
TRBJ1-1,.,16,TRBV10-3,TRBD1,TGTGCCATCAGTGAGAGGCCTACAGGGGCGAACACTGAAGCTTTCTTT,CAISERPTGANTEAFF
TRBJ2-5,.,15,TRBV10-3,TRBD2,TGTGCCATCAGGCGAGCGGGAGTATTCCAAGAGACCCAGTACTTC,CAIRRAGVFQETQYF
TRBJ2-1,few,13,TRBV29-1,.,TGCAGCGTTGGAGTGACAGCATACAATGAGCAGTTCTTC,CSVGVTAYNEQFF
TRBJ2-6,few,15,TRBV7-7,.,TGTGCCAGCAGCTTGGGGGGTCCCGGGGCCAACGTCCTGACTTTC,CASSLGGPGANVLTF
TRBJ2-5,.,14,TRBV30,TRBD2,TGTGCCTGGAGTCGACTAGCGTTCAAAGAGACCCAGTACTTC,CAWSRLAFKETQYF
TRBJ2-7,.,12,TRBV7-8,.,TGTGCCATCACACTTAGCTCCTACGAGCAGTACTTC,CAITLSSYEQYF
TRBJ2-3,few,13,TRBV30,.,TGTGCCTGGAGTGCACTTCGCCCCGATACGCAGTATTTT,CAWSALRPDTQYF
TRBJ1-1,few,11,TRBV29-1,.,TGCAGCGTTGACCTGTACACTGAAGCTTTCTTT,CSVDLYTEAFF
TRBJ2-4,.,14,TRBV29-1,TRBD1,TGCAGCGTTTTCGACAGGGCCCAACAAAACATTCAGTACTTC,CSVFDRAQQNIQYF
TRBJ2-2,.,11,TRBV30,TRBD1,TGTGCCTGGGGACAGGGCGGGGAGCTGTTTTTT,CAWGQGGELFF
TRBJ2-1,.,14,TRBV30,.,TGTGCCTGGAGTGTTGGGTCGGTGGGTAATGAGCAGTTCTTC,CAWSVGSVGNEQFF